These 15 T cell receptor beta chains share one sample of origin, sequenced in a study of blood T cell repertoires in COVID-19. Here immunoSEQ multiplex PCR was the method, and the copy in TCRdb shows in-frame clones only, minus some. The sample gives tens of thousands of clones, just under 80% of which show up once; approximately 6.3% is in the top ten. The sequencing sample was made of peripheral blood. Receptors were obtained from a man aged 65-85 years with COVID-19, enrolled during active disease.

J is TRBJ1-2 and V is TRBV7-9; D might be TRBD1 (6 bases). The germline CDR1 and CDR2 sequences are SEHNR and FQNEAQ (reference sequence). The CDR3 sequence is 13 residues long. The V and J ends lost 3 bases and 8 bases respectively, with 13 bases between them. The CDR3 loop is CASSFRTDQGYTF. The CDR3 DNA follows: TGTGCCAGCAGCTTTAGGACAGACCAAGGCTACACCTTC.

The chain carries TRBV5-8 and TRBJ2-7; a weak D match, TRBD1 (6 bases). The germline V gene has CDR1 SGHTS and CDR2 YDEGEE. This CDR3 is 11 amino acids long. With 4 bases removed from V and 9 bases from J, the gap between germline ends came to 11 bases. CDR3 nucleotides: TGTGCCAGCAGCATCAGGGACACGCAGTACTTC. Translation: CASSIRDTQYF.

There are many counts of this clone. The CDR3 DNA follows: TGCGCCAGCAGCCCCGGGGACAGAAACACTGAAGCTTTCTTT. It is translated as CASSPGDRNTEAFF. The chain carries TRBV4-3 and TRBJ1-1, with TRBD1 matching 7 bases. Looked up from germline, CDR1 is LGHNA and CDR2 is YSLEER. The CDR3 spans 14 residues. V lost 4 bases and J lost 2; bases outside the gene matches: 4.

CDR3 protein: CASSPVAGRGNYGYTF. The CDR3, as DNA: TGTGCCAGCAGCCCAGTGGCGGGGCGAGGGAACTATGGCTACACCTTC. The chain uses TRBV7-9 and TRBJ1-2, with a weak D call TRBD1 (5 bases). V gave up 5 bases and J gave up 2 bases, with 18 bases separating them. Germline assignment: CDR1 SEHNR and CDR2 FQNEAQ (reference sequence). The CDR3 sequence is 16 residues long.

V usage is TRBV28 and J usage is TRBJ1-2, with TRBD1 matching over 9 bases. Germline V lookup: CDR1 MDHEN, CDR2 SYDVKM. The CDR3 is 15 residues long. The V and J ends lost 6 bases and 8 bases, in that order; junction bases with no gene match: 13. This chain's CDR3 is CASSPTSGQGSGYTF. In DNA, the CDR3 is TGTGCCAGCAGCCCCACCTCGGGACAGGGCAGCGGCTACACCTTC.

CDR3 sequence: CASSQTGARLETQYF. In nucleotides, the CDR3 is TGTGCCAGCAGTCAAACAGGGGCGCGTTTAGAGACCCAGTACTTC. The rearrangement uses TRBV6-2 or TRBV6-3 and TRBJ2-5, with 7 bases lining up with TRBD1. Germline-derived CDR1 and CDR2 are MNHEY and SVGEGT. V lost 5 bases and J lost 4; bases outside the gene matches: 10. The CDR3 is made up of 15 amino acids.

The chain combines TRBV5-1 with TRBJ2-5; TRBD2 aligns across 10 bases. The CDR3 has 14 amino acids. V gave up 5 bases and J gave up 3 bases; unmatched junction bases: 4. Per the germline V gene, CDR1 is SGHRS and CDR2 is YFSETQ. CDR3 sequence reads: CASSPSGGKETQYF. The CDR3 DNA is TGCGCCAGCAGTCCTAGCGGGGGAAAAGAGACCCAGTACTTC.

With regard to this clone: The same CDR3 arises from other DNA sequences in this sample as well. The chain joins TRBV14 to TRBJ1-2, with D perhaps TRBD1 (5 bases). CDR1 SGHDN and CDR2 FVKESK come from the germline V gene. This CDR3 has 13 amino acids. The V gene lost 4 bases and the J gene lost 2 bases, with 8 bases spanning the gap. The CDR3 DNA is TGTGCCAGCAGCCCAGACAGAAACTATGGCTACACCTTC. This translates into CASSPDRNYGYTF.

The rearrangement uses TRBV6-5 and TRBJ1-1; 7 positions match TRBD1. The ends lost 0 bases at V and 0 bases at J; junction bases unmatched: 4. The CDR3 loop spans 16 amino acids. CDR1 and CDR2 (germline): MNHEY, SVGAGI. CDR3 amino acids: CASSYSNRGMNTEAFF. In DNA form, the CDR3 reads TGTGCCAGCAGTTACTCCAACAGGGGAATGAACACTGAAGCTTTCTTT.

The chain has TRBV7-2 and TRBJ1-2; no reliable D call. CDR3 length equals 11 residues. Germline V gene sequence: CDR1 SGHTA, CDR2 FQGNSA. The V and J ends lost 3 bases and 6 bases respectively, with 5 bases between them. DNA of the CDR3: TGTGCCAGCAGCTTGAGTAATGGCTACACCTTC. It specifies CASSLSNGYTF.

J is TRBJ1-6 and V is TRBV6-5, with 7 bases matching TRBD1. The CDR3 totals 14 residues. Per germline, CDR1 MNHEY and CDR2 SVGAGI. The V and J ends lost 7 bases and 3 bases, in that order; junction bases with no gene match: 3. Here the CDR3 reads CASKTGSYNSPLHF. In DNA form, the CDR3 reads TGTGCCAGCAAGACAGGGAGCTATAATTCACCCCTCCACTTT.

CDR3 loop: CASKIPGETQYF. CDR3 nucleotide sequence: TGTGCCAGCAAAATTCCGGGGGAGACCCAGTACTTC. This rearrangement joins TRBV27 to TRBJ2-5; D may be TRBD2 (5 bases). The CDR3 length is 12 residues. Trimming left V 7 bases short and J 5 bases short, with 11 bases between. The germline V gene encodes CDR1 MNHEY and CDR2 SMNVEV (reference sequence).

By sample share, this clone is medium-sized. The genes are TRBV4-1 and TRBJ2-2, with 8 bases identical to TRBD2. CDR1 MGHRA and CDR2 YSYEKL come from the germline V gene. V was clipped by 4 bases and J by 4 bases; unmatched bases: 14. The length of the CDR3 is 18 residues. Here the CDR3 reads CASSPNLFGLAFTGELFF. The DNA of the CDR3 is TGCGCCAGCAGCCCGAACCTCTTCGGACTAGCCTTCACCGGGGAGCTGTTTTTT.

The rearrangement links TRBV5-1 to TRBJ2-7; the match to TRBD2 covers 12 bases. The CDR3 spans 16 residues. Germline trimming cut 4 bases from V and 4 bases from J; bases unmatched to any gene: 9. Germline assignment: CDR1 SGHRS and CDR2 YFSETQ. CDR3 sequence (DNA): TGCGCCAGCAGCGTCGGGGGGACTAGCGGGCAATACGAGCAGTACTTC. Its protein is CASSVGGTSGQYEQYF.

The chain couples TRBV3-1 (or the pseudogene TRBV3-2) to TRBJ1-4; D gene ambiguous. CDR1 LGHDT and CDR2 YNNKEL come from the germline V gene (reference sequence). The CDR3 is 14 residues long. The V end lost 6 bases, the J end lost 11 bases, and 19 bases lay between the germline ends. The CDR3 loop is CASRLDGAARKLFF. DNA of the CDR3: TGTGCCAGCAGACTCGACGGAGCCGCTCGGAAACTGTTTTTT.